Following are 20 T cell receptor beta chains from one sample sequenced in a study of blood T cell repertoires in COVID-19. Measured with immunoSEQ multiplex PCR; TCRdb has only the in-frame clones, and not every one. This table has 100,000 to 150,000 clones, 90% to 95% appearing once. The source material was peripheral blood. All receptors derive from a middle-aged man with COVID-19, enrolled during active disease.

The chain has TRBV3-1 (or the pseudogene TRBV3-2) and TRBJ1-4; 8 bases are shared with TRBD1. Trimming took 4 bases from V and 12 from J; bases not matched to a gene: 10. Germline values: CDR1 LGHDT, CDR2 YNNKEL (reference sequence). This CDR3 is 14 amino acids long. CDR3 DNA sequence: TGTGCCAGCAGCCCGGGGACAGGACGAGAGGAACTGTTTTTT. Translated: CASSPGTGREELFF.

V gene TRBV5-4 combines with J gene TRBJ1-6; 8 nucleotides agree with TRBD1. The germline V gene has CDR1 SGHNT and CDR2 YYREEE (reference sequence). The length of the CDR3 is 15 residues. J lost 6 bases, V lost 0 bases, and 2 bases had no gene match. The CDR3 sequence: CASSLAQGANSPLHF. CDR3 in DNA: TGTGCCAGCAGCTTGGCTCAGGGGGCTAATTCACCCCTCCACTTT.

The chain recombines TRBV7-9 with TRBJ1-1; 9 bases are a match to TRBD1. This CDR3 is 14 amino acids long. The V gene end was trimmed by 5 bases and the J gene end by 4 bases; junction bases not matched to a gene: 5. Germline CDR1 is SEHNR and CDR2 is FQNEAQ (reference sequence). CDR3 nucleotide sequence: TGTGCCAGCAGCCAGACAGGGGGAGGCACTGAAGCTTTCTTT. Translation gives CASSQTGGGTEAFF.

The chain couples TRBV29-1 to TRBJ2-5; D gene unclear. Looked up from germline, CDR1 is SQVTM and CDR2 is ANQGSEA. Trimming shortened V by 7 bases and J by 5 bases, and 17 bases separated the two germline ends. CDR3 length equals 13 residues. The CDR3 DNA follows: TGCAGCGCCCCTCTCCATTACGGGGAGACCCAGTACTTC. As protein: CSAPLHYGETQYF.

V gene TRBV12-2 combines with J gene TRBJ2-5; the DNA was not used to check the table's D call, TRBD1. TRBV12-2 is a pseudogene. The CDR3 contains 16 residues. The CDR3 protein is CASRLPGTGRAETQYF. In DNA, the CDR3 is TGTGCAAGTCGCTTACCAGGGACAGGCCGCGCGGAGACCCAGTACTTC.

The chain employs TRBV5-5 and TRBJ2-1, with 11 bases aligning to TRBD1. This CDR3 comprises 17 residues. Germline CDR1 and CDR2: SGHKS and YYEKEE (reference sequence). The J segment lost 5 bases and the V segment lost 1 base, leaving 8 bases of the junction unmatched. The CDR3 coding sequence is TGTGCCAGCAGCTTGCGAACTGGACAGGGGGCCGACAATGAGCAGTTCTTC. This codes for CASSLRTGQGADNEQFF.

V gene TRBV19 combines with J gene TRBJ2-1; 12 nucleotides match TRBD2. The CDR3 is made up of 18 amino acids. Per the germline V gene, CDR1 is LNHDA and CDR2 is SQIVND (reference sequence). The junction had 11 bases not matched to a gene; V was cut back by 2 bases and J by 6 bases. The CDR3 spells CASSIYRGRTSGTNEQFF. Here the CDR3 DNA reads TGTGCCAGTAGTATATACAGGGGTCGGACTAGCGGGACCAATGAGCAGTTCTTC.

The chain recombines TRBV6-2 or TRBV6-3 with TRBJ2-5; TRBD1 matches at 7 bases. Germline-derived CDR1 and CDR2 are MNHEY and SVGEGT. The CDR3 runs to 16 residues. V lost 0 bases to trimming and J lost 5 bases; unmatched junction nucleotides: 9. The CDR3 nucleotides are TGTGCCAGCAGTTACTCCGGACAGGCTGAGAGGGAGACCCAGTACTTC. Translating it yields CASSYSGQAERETQYF.

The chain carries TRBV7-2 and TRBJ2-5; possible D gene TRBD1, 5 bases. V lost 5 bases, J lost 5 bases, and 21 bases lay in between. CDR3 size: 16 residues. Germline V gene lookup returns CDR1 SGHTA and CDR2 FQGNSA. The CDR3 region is CASSPAAGPPLETQYF. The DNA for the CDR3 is TGTGCCAGCAGCCCCGCGGCAGGGCCCCCCCTTGAGACCCAGTACTTC. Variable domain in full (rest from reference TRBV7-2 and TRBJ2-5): GAGVSQSPSNKVTEKGKDVELRCDPISGHTALYWYRQSLGQGLEFLIYFQGNSAPDKSGLPSDRFSAERTGGSVSTLTIQRTQQEDSAVYLCASSPAAGPPLETQYFGPGTRLLVL.

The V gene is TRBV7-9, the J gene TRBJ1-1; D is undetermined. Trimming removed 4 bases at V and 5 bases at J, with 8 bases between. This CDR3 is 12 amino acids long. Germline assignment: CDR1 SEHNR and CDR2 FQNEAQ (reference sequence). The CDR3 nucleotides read TGTGCCAGCAGCTGGGCCTGGACTGAAGCTTTCTTT. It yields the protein CASSWAWTEAFF.

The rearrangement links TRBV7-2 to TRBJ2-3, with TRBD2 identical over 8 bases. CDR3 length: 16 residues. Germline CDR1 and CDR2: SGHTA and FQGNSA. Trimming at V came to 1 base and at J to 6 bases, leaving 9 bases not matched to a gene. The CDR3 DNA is TGTGCCAGCAGCTTAGGATGGACGGGAGGGGGTGATACGCAGTATTTT. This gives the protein CASSLGWTGGGDTQYF.

The CDR3 region is CASSVELLSSYEQYF. The CDR3 DNA reads as TGTGCCAGCAGCGTCGAGTTACTTAGCTCCTACGAGCAGTACTTC. The rearrangement joins TRBV7-8 to TRBJ2-7; D remains unclear. This CDR3 spans 15 amino acids. The ends were cut back, 5 bases at V and 0 bases at J, with 14 bases in the middle. From germline, CDR1 is SGHVS and CDR2 FQNEAQ.

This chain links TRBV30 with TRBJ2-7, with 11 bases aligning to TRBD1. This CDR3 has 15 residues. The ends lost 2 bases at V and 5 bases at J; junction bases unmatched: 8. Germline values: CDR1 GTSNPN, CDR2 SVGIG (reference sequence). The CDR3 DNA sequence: TGTGCCTGGAGTCCTCATCGGACAGGGGGCCACGAGCAGTACTTC. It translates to CAWSPHRTGGHEQYF.

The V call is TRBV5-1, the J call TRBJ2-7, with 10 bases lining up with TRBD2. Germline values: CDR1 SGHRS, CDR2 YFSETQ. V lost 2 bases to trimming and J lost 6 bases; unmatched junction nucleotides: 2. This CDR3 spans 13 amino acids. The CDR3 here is CASSLAGGFEQYV. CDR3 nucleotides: TGCGCCAGCAGCTTAGCGGGAGGGTTCGAGCAGTACGTC.

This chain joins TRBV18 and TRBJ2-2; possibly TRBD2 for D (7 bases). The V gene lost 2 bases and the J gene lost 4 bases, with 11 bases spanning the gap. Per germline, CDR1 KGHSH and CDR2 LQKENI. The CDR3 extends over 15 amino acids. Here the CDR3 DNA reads TGTGCCAGCTCACCATCTGGGGGGGCCACCGGGGAGCTGTTTTTT. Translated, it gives CASSPSGGATGELFF.

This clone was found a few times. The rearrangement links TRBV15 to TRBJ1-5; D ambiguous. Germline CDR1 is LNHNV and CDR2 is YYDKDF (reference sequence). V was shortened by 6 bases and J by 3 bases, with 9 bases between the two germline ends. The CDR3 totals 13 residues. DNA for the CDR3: TGTGCCACCAGGAACGGGGTCAATCAGCCCCAGCATTTT. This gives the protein CATRNGVNQPQHF.

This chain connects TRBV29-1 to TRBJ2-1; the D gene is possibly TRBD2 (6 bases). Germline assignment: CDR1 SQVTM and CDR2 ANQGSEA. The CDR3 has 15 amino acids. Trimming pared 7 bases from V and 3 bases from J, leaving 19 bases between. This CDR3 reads CSGLVGGAFYNEQFF. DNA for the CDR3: TGCAGCGGCCTCGTGGGGGGAGCATTCTACAATGAGCAGTTCTTC.

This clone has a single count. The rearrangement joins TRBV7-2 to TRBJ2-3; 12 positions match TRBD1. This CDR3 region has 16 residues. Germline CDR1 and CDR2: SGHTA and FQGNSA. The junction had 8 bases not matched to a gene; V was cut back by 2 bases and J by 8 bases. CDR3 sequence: CASSLSGQGAQGTQYF. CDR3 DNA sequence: TGTGCCAGCAGCTTATCGGGACAGGGGGCGCAGGGTACGCAGTATTTT.

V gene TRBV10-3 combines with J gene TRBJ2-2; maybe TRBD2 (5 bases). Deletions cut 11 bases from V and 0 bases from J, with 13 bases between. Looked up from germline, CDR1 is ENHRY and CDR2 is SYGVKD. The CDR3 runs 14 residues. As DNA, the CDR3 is TGTGCCGCTCGTCCGGGATCGAACACCGGGGAGCTGTTTTTT. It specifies CAARPGSNTGELFF.

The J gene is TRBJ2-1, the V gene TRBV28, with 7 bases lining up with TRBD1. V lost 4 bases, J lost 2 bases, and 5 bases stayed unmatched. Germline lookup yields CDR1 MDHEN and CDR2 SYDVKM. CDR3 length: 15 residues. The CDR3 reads CASSSSGTAYNEQFF. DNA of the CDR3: TGTGCCAGCAGTTCCTCCGGGACAGCCTACAATGAGCAGTTCTTC.